This passage covers 24 T cell receptor beta chains from one sample sequenced in a study of CD8 T cells in ankylosing spondylitis. TCRdb analysed the 5' RACE reads with MiXCR anew, one entry per CDR3 protein. Here the sample spans some 350,000 distinct CDR3 sequences, roughly 14% being singletons. The sample comprised blood, either unsorted or a sorted T cell fraction (not recorded which). All receptors derive from a male donor with ankylosing spondylitis or in good health (not recorded which).

The chain combines TRBV6-5 with TRBJ1-3, with D unclear. Germline V gene sequence: CDR1 MNHEY, CDR2 SVGAGI. This CDR3 is 14 amino acids long. Trimming left V 2 bases short and J 0 bases short, with 5 bases between. Here the CDR3 reads CASSYESSGNTIYF. The DNA for the CDR3 is TGTGCCAGCAGTTACGAAAGCTCTGGAAACACCATATATTTT.

The chain links TRBV9 to TRBJ1-2; D perhaps matches TRBD1 (6 bases). The V and J ends lost 0 bases and 2 bases respectively, with 11 bases between them. This CDR3 is 15 amino acids long. From germline, CDR1 is SGDLS and CDR2 YYNGEE. The DNA of the CDR3 is TGTGCCAGCAGCGTAGGGGGGGCTCAGAACTATGGCTACACCTTC. The encoded protein is CASSVGGAQNYGYTF.

This clonotype was seen more than once but under ten times. The chain combines TRBV5-1 with TRBJ2-1; perhaps D is TRBD1 or TRBD2 (6 bases each). The CDR3 contains 17 residues. The V gene's germline CDR1 is SGHRS and CDR2 YFSETQ. Trimming stripped 0 bases from V and 0 bases from J, with 13 bases between. The CDR3: CASSLGGGPRSYNEQFF. Here the CDR3 DNA reads TGCGCCAGCAGCTTGGGAGGGGGGCCCCGCTCCTACAATGAGCAGTTCTTC.

This clonotype occurred a few times. This sequence joins TRBV9 and TRBJ1-3; D uncertain. The CDR3 is 12 amino acids. V was trimmed by 4 bases and J by 4 bases, leaving 6 bases between them. Per the germline V gene, CDR1 is SGDLS and CDR2 is YYNGEE. The CDR3 DNA follows: TGTGCCAGCAGCCCGCAGGGAAACACCATATATTTT. Encoded protein: CASSPQGNTIYF.

The genes are TRBV5-1 and TRBJ1-5; possibly TRBD1 for D (5 bases). Germline CDR1 is SGHRS and CDR2 is YFSETQ. Between the trimmed V and J ends, which lost 4 bases and 3 bases, there was a span of 14 bases. This CDR3 has 15 residues. CDR3 in amino acids: CASSPGDSSNQPQHF. As DNA, the CDR3 is TGCGCCAGCAGCCCGGGAGACAGTTCCAATCAGCCCCAGCATTTT.

This clonotype appeared a few times. CDR3 in amino acids: CASAGWTGSREKLFF. In nucleotides, the CDR3 is TGTGCCAGCGCGGGGTGGACGGGCTCTCGGGAAAAACTGTTTTTT. The rearrangement links TRBV25-1 to TRBJ1-4; no clear D. The CDR3 is 15 amino acids. Per the germline V gene, CDR1 is MGHDK and CDR2 is SYGVNS. V lost 8 bases and J lost 8, with 21 bases in between.

This clonotype was recorded a few times. The V and J genes are TRBV6-1 and TRBJ2-1; 8 nucleotides line up with TRBD2. This CDR3 has 14 amino acids. J was trimmed by 8 bases and V by 2 bases; bases with no gene match: 5. The germline CDR1 and CDR2 sequences are MNHNS and SASEGT. CDR3 region: CASSEPGLDHEQFF. The CDR3 DNA reads TGTGCCAGCAGTGAACCGGGACTAGACCATGAGCAGTTCTTC.

The table lists this clonotype with many counts. The rearrangement uses TRBV5-1 and TRBJ2-3; possible D gene TRBD1, 6 bases. Germline V gene lookup returns CDR1 SGHRS and CDR2 YFSETQ. The CDR3 runs 16 residues. Trimming shortened V by 2 bases and J by 5 bases, and 18 bases separated the two germline ends. This chain's CDR3 is CASSLQGSSDVDTQYF. In nucleotides, the CDR3 is TGCGCCAGCAGCTTACAGGGATCCTCCGATGTAGATACGCAGTATTTT.

This clonotype has a handful of counts. The V call is TRBV12-3 or TRBV12-4, the J call TRBJ1-6; a possible D gene is TRBD1 (6 bases). The CDR3 is 15 residues long. The V end was cut by 3 bases, the J end by 6 bases, with 12 bases between. CDR3 DNA: TGTGCCAGCAGTTTGACAGGTTCACTTAATTCACCCCTCCACTTT. Residues: CASSLTGSLNSPLHF.

The V call is TRBV30, the J call TRBJ1-2; D is unclear. This CDR3 comprises 11 residues. Germline V gives CDR1 GTSNPN, CDR2 SVGIG (reference sequence). V was trimmed by 1 base and J by 4 bases, leaving 4 bases between them. The CDR3 nucleotides read TGTGCCTGGAGTGGTAGCTATGGCTACACCTTC. Translated: CAWSGSYGYTF.

The chain joins TRBV6-1 to TRBJ2-3; 9 nucleotides agree with TRBD1. The CDR3 contains 16 residues. The germline V gene has CDR1 MNHNS and CDR2 SASEGT. The V gene end was trimmed by 6 bases and the J gene end by 4 bases; junction bases not matched to a gene: 11. CDR3 loop: CASSRGQGLGPDTQYF. CDR3 coding DNA: TGTGCCAGCAGCCGGGGACAGGGTTTAGGCCCAGATACGCAGTATTTT.

The table lists this clonotype with many counts. V is TRBV12-3 or TRBV12-4 and J is TRBJ2-7, with 12 bases identical to TRBD2. The CDR3 is 16 amino acids. Trimming at V came to 5 bases and at J to 0 bases, leaving 5 bases not matched to a gene. The CDR3 loop is CASSPGLAGSSYEQYF. The CDR3 DNA is TGTGCCAGCAGTCCAGGACTAGCGGGGAGCTCCTACGAGCAGTACTTC.

This clonotype has just a few counts. The chain uses TRBV5-1 and TRBJ2-2; the D gene is possibly TRBD1 (5 bases). The CDR3 spans 13 residues. V lost 5 bases, J lost 3 bases, and 8 bases lay in between. Germline CDR1 and CDR2: SGHRS and YFSETQ. The CDR3 here is CASRDTDTGELFF. CDR3 in DNA: TGCGCCAGCAGGGACACTGACACCGGGGAGCTGTTTTTT.

The chain links TRBV12-3 or TRBV12-4 to TRBJ1-5; D unresolved. The CDR3 extends over 13 amino acids. Deletions cut 5 bases from V and 4 bases from J, with 9 bases between. CDR3 amino acids: CASSASRNQPQHF. In nucleotides, the CDR3 is TGTGCCAGCAGTGCTTCAAGGAATCAGCCCCAGCATTTT.

The chain is built from TRBV12-3 or TRBV12-4 and TRBJ1-2, with D unclear. With 5 bases removed from V and 6 bases from J, the gap between germline ends came to 19 bases. The CDR3 runs 15 residues. The CDR3 reads CASSRAGGEADGYTF. CDR3 coding DNA: TGTGCCAGCAGTCGCGCCGGCGGGGAAGCGGATGGCTACACCTTC.

This clonotype was seen a handful of times. This chain links TRBV24-1 with TRBJ2-3, with 8 bases that match TRBD1. The CDR3 has 15 amino acids. Trimming took 6 bases from V and 0 from J; bases not matched to a gene: 4. CDR1 and CDR2 (germline): KGHDR, SFDVKD. The CDR3 sequence is CATSPGQGSTDTQYF. The CDR3, as DNA: TGTGCCACCAGTCCCGGACAGGGCAGCACAGATACGCAGTATTTT.

This clonotype turned up a few times. This rearrangement joins TRBV18 to TRBJ2-7; perhaps TRBD1 as D (6 bases). This CDR3 spans 15 amino acids. Germline assignment: CDR1 KGHSH and CDR2 LQKENI. Trimming cost V 0 bases and J 4 bases, with 13 bases left between them. The CDR3 loop is CASSPPNRDSYEQYF. The CDR3 coding sequence is TGTGCCAGCTCACCACCGAACAGGGATAGTTACGAGCAGTACTTC.

J is TRBJ2-1 and V is TRBV5-6; TRBD2 matches at 10 bases. The germline V gene encodes CDR1 SGHDT and CDR2 YYEEEE. CDR3 size: 15 residues. After removal of 4 bases from V and 3 bases from J, the junction contained 4 bases not matched to a gene. CDR3 protein: CASSRGLAVYNEQFF. The CDR3 DNA reads as TGTGCCAGCAGCCGAGGACTAGCGGTCTACAATGAGCAGTTCTTC.

This chain links TRBV10-3 with TRBJ2-1; maybe TRBD2 (5 bases). This CDR3 spans 16 amino acids. CDR1 is ENHRY, CDR2 SYGVKD, per germline. V lost 2 bases and J 6 bases, leaving 17 bases between the germline ends. The CDR3 coding sequence is TGTGCCATCAGTGAGGGTCGGGCTAGCCGGCCCAATGAGCAGTTCTTC. Protein product: CAISEGRASRPNEQFF.

In its sample, this clonotype was seen a few times. V and J are TRBV7-2 and TRBJ2-5; 13 bases map to TRBD2. Per germline, CDR1 SGHTA and CDR2 FQGNSA. The CDR3 is made up of 16 amino acids. Unmatched junction bases numbered 8, after V lost 5 bases and J lost 5 bases. The CDR3 spells CASSQTGTSGDETQYF. CDR3 coding DNA: TGTGCCAGCAGCCAGACTGGGACTAGCGGGGATGAGACCCAGTACTTC.

The V and J genes are TRBV3-1 and TRBJ2-7, with 7 bases matching TRBD1. The CDR3 has 15 residues. Per the germline V gene, CDR1 is LGHDT and CDR2 is YNNKEL (reference sequence). With 0 bases clipped from V and 2 bases from J, the junction kept 4 bases outside the gene matches. The CDR3 sequence is CASSQEGGSTYEQYF. CDR3 in DNA: TGTGCCAGCAGCCAAGAAGGGGGCAGTACCTACGAGCAGTACTTC.

This clonotype was seen a handful of times. The V call is TRBV20-1, the J call TRBJ2-7; D is perhaps TRBD2 (6 bases). Germline CDR1 and CDR2: DFQATT and SNEGSKA (reference sequence). V lost 6 bases and J 1 base, leaving 16 bases between the germline ends. The CDR3 contains 14 residues. The CDR3 sequence is CSATTQAGSYEQYF. CDR3 nucleotide sequence: TGCAGTGCCACGACCCAAGCGGGTTCCTACGAGCAGTACTTC.

V gene TRBV20-1 combines with J gene TRBJ2-3; D is undetermined. Germline values: CDR1 DFQATT, CDR2 SNEGSKA (reference sequence). V was cut by 3 bases and J by 6 bases, with 4 bases left in between. The CDR3 covers 10 residues. The CDR3 protein is CSASDDTQYF. The CDR3 nucleotides are TGCAGTGCTAGCGATGATACGCAGTATTTT.

In this sample, this clonotype turned up many times. The V gene is TRBV4-1, the J gene TRBJ1-2, with D possibly matching TRBD1 (5 bases). Per germline, CDR1 MGHRA and CDR2 YSYEKL. Trimming left V 3 bases short and J 2 bases short, with 13 bases between. The CDR3 covers 15 residues. The CDR3 DNA is TGCGCCAGCAGCCAGCTGGGACTCCTAAACTATGGCTACACCTTC. It yields the protein CASSQLGLLNYGYTF.